Each of the 31 T cell receptor beta chains below was sequenced from the same sample in a study of shared clonotypes between healthy human individuals. Sequencing used immunoSEQ multiplex PCR; TCRdb keeps in-frame clones, though not all of them. The repertoire consists of millions of clones, with about 95% occurring once and the leading ten covering 0.85% to 1.3%. CD45RO-negative, CCR7-selected cells formed the naive CD8 fraction, which excluded terminally differentiated effector memory CD45RA+ cells. Sequenced input: naive CD8+ T cells sorted from blood. The receptors shown here come from a man aged 18 to 30 in good health.

The gene calls are TRBV5-1 and TRBJ1-1, with D hard to call. V was cut by 2 bases and J by 4 bases, with 9 bases left in between. Per the germline V gene, CDR1 is SGHRS and CDR2 is YFSETQ. The CDR3 covers 13 residues. The CDR3 loop is CASSFEVGTEAFF. DNA of the CDR3: TGCGCCAGCAGCTTTGAGGTGGGCACTGAAGCTTTCTTT.

The chain links TRBV5-8 to TRBJ2-7; D gene uncertain. The CDR3 is made up of 8 amino acids. V was cut by 6 bases and J by 13 bases, with 8 bases left in between. From germline, CDR1 is SGHTS and CDR2 YDEGEE. CDR3 sequence: CASTNLYF. The CDR3 DNA reads TGTGCCAGCACCAACCTATACTTC.

The rearrangement joins TRBV4-3 to TRBJ2-3; 10 bases agree with TRBD1. The ends lost 5 bases at V and 6 bases at J; junction bases unmatched: 5. CDR1 and CDR2 from the germline V gene are LGHNA and YSLEER. This CDR3 has 14 amino acids. In nucleotides, the CDR3 is TGCGCCAGCAGCGAGGGACAGGGGTCCGATACGCAGTATTTT. As protein: CASSEGQGSDTQYF.

This sequence joins TRBV5-4 and TRBJ2-3, with 13 positions matching TRBD2. The J segment lost 2 bases and the V segment lost 4 bases, leaving 4 bases of the junction unmatched. CDR3 length: 16 residues. Per the germline V gene, CDR1 is SGHNT and CDR2 is YYREEE (reference sequence). CDR3 amino acids: CASSGTSGDPTDTQYF. CDR3 in DNA: TGTGCCAGCAGCGGGACTAGCGGGGACCCCACAGATACGCAGTATTTT. Variable domain in full (rest from reference TRBV5-4 and TRBJ2-3): ETGVTQSPTHLIKTRGQQVTLRCSSQSGHNTVSWYQQALGQGPQFIFQYYREEENGRGNFPPRFSGLQFPNYSSELNVNALELDDSALYLCASSGTSGDPTDTQYFGPGTRLTVL.

The chain recombines TRBV14 with TRBJ1-5; D call uncertain. Germline V gene lookup returns CDR1 SGHDN and CDR2 FVKESK. Trimming pared 3 bases from V and 7 bases from J, leaving 7 bases between. This CDR3 region has 12 residues. CDR3 nucleotide sequence: TGTGCCAGCAGCCAGGGTTACCAGCCCCAGCATTTT. It encodes CASSQGYQPQHF. Full variable domain (rest looked up from reference TRBV14 and TRBJ1-5): EAGVTQFPSHSVIEKGQTVTLRCDPISGHDNLYWYRRVMGKEIKFLLHFVKESKQDESGMPNNRFLAERTGGTYSTLKVQPAELEDSGVYFCASSQGYQPQHFGDGTRLSIL.

This sequence joins TRBV27 and TRBJ1-3, with 8 positions matching TRBD1. Trimming removed 2 bases from V and 8 bases from J; junction bases left unmatched: 2. The CDR3 loop spans 13 amino acids. In germline, CDR1 is MNHEY, CDR2 SMNVEV (reference sequence). CDR3 coding DNA: TGTGCCAGCAGTTTAGGACAGGGCCACACCATATATTTT. Residues: CASSLGQGHTIYF.

This CDR3 is CASSPTRLGPMSDEQYF. The CDR3 nucleotides are TGTGCCAGCAGCCCGACCCGTCTGGGACCCATGTCAGACGAGCAGTACTTC. The chain joins TRBV7-9 to TRBJ2-7; D possibly matches TRBD1 or TRBD2 (5 bases each). The CDR3 consists of 17 residues. The germline gives CDR1 SEHNR, CDR2 FQNEAQ (reference sequence). V was trimmed by 5 bases and J by 5 bases, leaving 25 bases between them.

V and J are TRBV30 and TRBJ2-7; 7 bases agree with TRBD2. J gave up 0 bases and V 8 bases, and 4 bases lay outside the gene matches. Germline CDR1 GTSNPN, CDR2 SVGIG (reference sequence). This CDR3 contains 12 residues. CDR3 DNA sequence: TGTGCCGGGGAGGGTTCCTCCTACGAGCAGTACTTC. The encoded protein is CAGEGSSYEQYF. The whole variable domain, filled in from reference TRBV30 and TRBJ2-7, reads SQTIHQWPATLVQPVGSPLSLECTVEGTSNPNLYWYRQAAGRGLQLLFYSVGIGQISSEVPQNLSASRPQDRQFILSSKKLLLSDSGFYLCAGEGSSYEQYFGPGTRLTVT.

The chain links TRBV7-2 to TRBJ2-1; 9 nucleotides line up with TRBD2. The CDR3 has 17 amino acids. The V gene's germline CDR1 is SGHTA and CDR2 FQGNSA. V trimming: 0 bases; J trimming: 5 bases; junction bases outside the gene matches: 8. The DNA for the CDR3 is TGTGCCAGCAGCTTAGCTGTGTACGCTAGCGGGAACAATGAGCAGTTCTTC. As protein: CASSLAVYASGNNEQFF. Based on the CDR3 plus reference TRBV7-2 and TRBJ2-1, the full variable domain is GAGVSQSPSNKVTEKGKDVELRCDPISGHTALYWYRQSLGQGLEFLIYFQGNSAPDKSGLPSDRFSAERTGGSVSTLTIQRTQQEDSAVYLCASSLAVYASGNNEQFFGPGTRLTVL.

This chain links TRBV29-1 with TRBJ2-3; 12 positions match TRBD2. The CDR3 extends over 20 amino acids. V lost 4 bases and J lost 3; bases outside the gene matches: 20. Germline CDR1 is SQVTM and CDR2 is ANQGSEA. CDR3 amino acids: CSVVPSGGAREYLVTDTQYF. The CDR3 coding sequence is TGCAGCGTTGTCCCTAGCGGGGGGGCGAGGGAGTATTTAGTAACAGATACGCAGTATTTT.

The rearrangement uses TRBV5-5 and TRBJ2-1, with D maybe TRBD2 (5 bases). Germline-derived CDR1 and CDR2 are SGHKS and YYEKEE (reference sequence). This CDR3 contains 16 residues. Trimming removed 0 bases at V and 1 base at J, with 11 bases between. The CDR3 protein is CASSLVAGGSYNEQFF. The CDR3 nucleotides read TGTGCCAGCAGCTTGGTCGCGGGCGGGTCCTACAATGAGCAGTTCTTC.

With regard to this clone: At the DNA level, this CDR3 is encoded by other sequences in the same sample as well. The gene calls are TRBV27 and TRBJ1-1; TRBD1 agrees at 8 bases. CDR1 is MNHEY, CDR2 SMNVEV, per germline (reference sequence). The V segment lost 4 bases and the J segment 4 bases; nucleotides outside the gene matches: 2. The CDR3 runs 13 residues. The CDR3 sequence is CASSYGTGTEAFF. The CDR3 DNA is TGTGCCAGCAGTTATGGGACAGGCACTGAAGCTTTCTTT.

The rearrangement links TRBV4-3 to TRBJ2-7, with 9 bases fitting TRBD2. This CDR3 has 14 residues. CDR1 is LGHNA, CDR2 YSLEER, per germline. V was pared by 4 bases and J by 2 bases, with 3 bases of the junction left unmatched. The CDR3 here is CASSPIAGAYEQYF. CDR3 DNA sequence: TGCGCCAGCAGCCCCATAGCGGGAGCCTACGAGCAGTACTTC.

The DNA of the CDR3 is TGCGCCAGCAGCCAAGCACTAGCGGGAGTCTATGAGCAGTTCTTC. Encoded protein: CASSQALAGVYEQFF. The J gene is TRBJ2-1, the V gene TRBV4-1, with TRBD2 identical over 11 bases. Losses at the gene ends were 1 base for V and 8 bases for J; bases not matched to a gene: 4. Germline V gene data show CDR1 as MGHRA and CDR2 as YSYEKL. The CDR3 contains 15 residues.

This chain links TRBV4-1 with TRBJ1-1, with D possibly TRBD1 on 5 matching bases. Trimming removed 2 bases at V and 4 bases at J, with 20 bases between. Germline V gene data show CDR1 as MGHRA and CDR2 as YSYEKL. There are 17 residues in the CDR3. Here the CDR3 DNA reads TGCGCCAGCAGCCAACCCCAAGCCGGGGTTGGGGGCACTGAAGCTTTCTTT. This translates into CASSQPQAGVGGTEAFF.

The chain joins TRBV30 to TRBJ2-3; D unresolved. This CDR3 has 12 amino acids. Germline V gene sequence: CDR1 GTSNPN, CDR2 SVGIG (reference sequence). The V gene lost 0 bases and the J gene lost 4 bases, with 5 bases spanning the gap. The CDR3 spells CAWSVWSDTQYF. CDR3 nucleotides: TGTGCCTGGAGTGTATGGTCAGATACGCAGTATTTT.

This clone was seen once. V and J are TRBV12-1 and TRBJ2-7; the table's D call, TRBD2, was not checked against the DNA. TRBV12-1 is given as a pseudogene. The CDR3 is 10 amino acids. The CDR3 DNA follows: TGTGCCAGCAGCTTACACCAGCGGTACTTC. Its protein product is CASSLHQRYF.

J is TRBJ2-5 and V is TRBV12-5; D gene uncertain. Germline values: CDR1 LGHNT, CDR2 FRNRAP. The CDR3 spans 13 residues. V was clipped by 3 bases and J by 5 bases, with 10 bases between them. The DNA for the CDR3 is TGTGCTAGTGGTTTTGACGGCACGGAGACCCAGTACTTC. This encodes CASGFDGTETQYF.

The chain joins TRBV12-5 to TRBJ1-1, with D possibly being TRBD1 (6 bases). CDR1 and CDR2 (germline): LGHNT, FRNRAP. There are 16 residues in the CDR3. Trimming stripped 1 base from V and 0 bases from J, with 12 bases between. The DNA for the CDR3 is TGTGCTAGTGGTTTGGGGTACGGGGGCATGAACACTGAAGCTTTCTTT. This codes for CASGLGYGGMNTEAFF.

V and J are TRBV7-9 and TRBJ2-1, with 11 bases lining up with TRBD2. CDR3 length: 15 amino acids. The trim removed 5 bases at V and 7 bases at J, leaving 7 bases unmatched. Per the germline V gene, CDR1 is SEHNR and CDR2 is FQNEAQ (reference sequence). CDR3 region: CASSQTSGGGNEQFF. Here the CDR3 DNA reads TGTGCCAGCAGCCAAACTAGCGGGGGCGGAAATGAGCAGTTCTTC.

Comments on this clone: In the same sample, other DNA sequences code for this CDR3. V usage is TRBV19 and J usage is TRBJ2-1; perhaps TRBD1 as D (5 bases). V was clipped by 6 bases and J by 4 bases, with 10 bases between them. Looked up from germline, CDR1 is LNHDA and CDR2 is SQIVND (reference sequence). The CDR3 has 13 residues. The CDR3 nucleotides read TGTGCCAGTAGCCCAGGGCTGTACAATGAGCAGTTCTTC. Protein: CASSPGLYNEQFF.

The rearrangement uses TRBV7-3 and TRBJ2-3, with TRBD2 as a possible D gene (5 bases). Germline CDR1 SGHTA, CDR2 FQGTGA. The CDR3 totals 14 residues. V shed 5 bases and J shed 2 bases, with 11 bases lying between them. The CDR3 sequence is CASSLTGNTDTQYF. CDR3 nucleotide sequence: TGTGCCAGCAGCCTTACCGGGAACACAGATACGCAGTATTTT.

The J gene is TRBJ1-1, the V gene TRBV9, with D possibly being TRBD1 (5 bases). CDR3 length: 11 amino acids. Germline V gene data show CDR1 as SGDLS and CDR2 as YYNGEE. The V end lost 4 bases, the J end lost 6 bases, and 7 bases lay between the germline ends. The CDR3 nucleotides read TGTGCCAGCAGCCCGGGGGCTGAAGCTTTCTTT. Protein product: CASSPGAEAFF. The full variable domain, rest sourced from reference TRBV9 and TRBJ1-1, is DSGVTQTPKHLITATGQRVTLRCSPRSGDLSVYWYQQSLDQGLQFLIQYYNGEERAKGNILERFSAQQFPDLHSELNLSSLELGDSALYFCASSPGAEAFFGQGTRLTVV.

In DNA form, the CDR3 reads TGTGCCAGCAGCTTATTACTGGACAACACAGATACGCAGTATTTT. Residues: CASSLLLDNTDTQYF. The rearrangement links TRBV7-6 to TRBJ2-3; possible D gene TRBD1, 5 bases. The CDR3 has 15 residues. V was cut by 2 bases and J by 2 bases, with 11 bases left in between. Per the germline V gene, CDR1 is SGHVS and CDR2 is FNYEAQ.

This chain uses TRBV2 with TRBJ1-5; D unclear. The CDR3 sequence is 15 residues long. Germline V gene data show CDR1 as SNHLY and CDR2 as FYNNEI. Trimming took off 5 bases at V and 1 base at J, with 12 bases between the two ends. For the CDR3, the DNA is TGTGCCAGCAGTCCGGGTCATATAAGCAATCAGCCCCAGCATTTT. This translates into CASSPGHISNQPQHF. The variable domain in full, completed from reference TRBV2 and TRBJ1-5, reads EPEVTQTPSHQVTQMGQEVILRCVPISNHLYFYWYRQILGQKVEFLVSFYNNEISEKSEIFDDQFSVERPDGSNFTLKIRSTKLEDSAMYFCASSPGHISNQPQHFGDGTRLSIL.

The chain uses TRBV10-2 and TRBJ1-1; TRBD1 agrees at 11 bases. In germline, CDR1 is WSHSY, CDR2 SAAADI. This CDR3 region has 15 residues. The V and J ends lost 10 bases and 5 bases, in that order; junction bases with no gene match: 12. CDR3 nucleotides: TGCGCCACTAATTCATGGGGGACAGGGGGAACTGAAGCTTTCTTT. Its protein product is CATNSWGTGGTEAFF.

The chain uses TRBV11-2 and TRBJ1-6, with 9 nucleotides matching TRBD1. The germline gives CDR1 SGHAT, CDR2 FQNNGV. V shed 4 bases and J 13 bases; nucleotides not matched to a gene: 5. This CDR3 contains 13 residues. The CDR3 loop reads CASSSYRGQPLHF. As DNA, the CDR3 is TGTGCCAGCAGCTCCTACAGGGGGCAGCCCCTCCACTTT.

The CDR3 sequence: CASTSTGKNTEAFF. CDR3 nucleotide sequence: TGTGCCAGCACCAGTACAGGGAAGAACACTGAAGCTTTCTTT. The rearrangement links TRBV9 to TRBJ1-1; D possibly corresponds to TRBD1 (6 bases). V lost 6 bases and J 1 base, leaving 13 bases between the germline ends. The V gene's germline CDR1 is SGDLS and CDR2 YYNGEE. The CDR3 totals 14 residues.

This clone was observed a handful of times. Other DNA sequences of this sample code for an identical CDR3. The chain carries TRBV7-9 and TRBJ2-3, with D perhaps TRBD2 (7 bases). V lost 0 bases to trimming and J lost 2 bases, with 9 bases between them. This CDR3 contains 15 residues. The germline V gene has CDR1 SEHNR and CDR2 FQNEAQ (reference sequence). CDR3 loop: CASSLAGGPTDTQYF. The CDR3 nucleotides read TGTGCCAGCAGCTTAGCGGGGGGGCCCACAGATACGCAGTATTTT. Supplemented by reference TRBV7-9 and TRBJ2-3, the full variable domain reads DTGVSQNPRHKITKRGQNVTFRCDPISEHNRLYWYRQTLGQGPEFLTYFQNEAQLEKSRLLSDRFSAERPKGSFSTLEIQRTEQGDSAMYLCASSLAGGPTDTQYFGPGTRLTVL.

The rearrangement joins TRBV27 to TRBJ2-7; 11 bases align to TRBD1. CDR1 and CDR2 (germline): MNHEY, SMNVEV (reference sequence). With V trimmed by 4 bases and J by 5 bases, 7 bases remained unmatched. The CDR3 runs 15 residues. CDR3 coding DNA: TGTGCCAGCAGTTCGGACAGGGGGCAAGTCCACGAGCAGTACTTC. Translation: CASSSDRGQVHEQYF.

The V and J genes are TRBV19 and TRBJ1-1; D is ambiguous. Trimming stripped 5 bases from V and 0 bases from J, with 13 bases between. The CDR3 is 15 amino acids. The germline gives CDR1 LNHDA, CDR2 SQIVND (reference sequence). CDR3 in DNA: TGTGCCAGTAGTGGGTCAAGCGGGATGAACACTGAAGCTTTCTTT. Translated: CASSGSSGMNTEAFF.